This T cell receptor beta chain was documented in a study of blood T cell repertoires in COVID-19. Study information: PBMCs, B-cell-depleted T cells, or T cells were the source of the cDNA or gDNA that made up the material.

Clones were read by immunoSEQ multiplex PCR, and TCRdb kept only the in-frame ones, dropping some. The sample yields fewer than 45,000 clones, nearly 80% seen once. Germline V gene data show CDR1 as SGHTA and CDR2 as FQGNSA. V shed 5 bases and J shed 1 base, with 14 bases lying between them. The CDR3 sequence is 15 residues long. The chain links TRBV7-2 to TRBJ2-5; D perhaps matches TRBD1 (5 bases). Sequenced sample: peripheral blood. The source is a man aged 70-80 years with acute or convalescent COVID-19. CDR3 in amino acids: CASSVDRNTQETQYF. The CDR3 DNA sequence: TGTGCCAGCAGCGTCGACAGAAACACCCAAGAGACCCAGTACTTC.